The clone carrying this T cell receptor (beta chain) was counted ten times or more. The antigen remains undetermined. This entry is derived from a study of T cells in Graves' hyperthyroidism and ophthalmopathy. Study as a whole: The authors collected peripheral blood at initial diagnosis, before any treatment.

General study points: Most expanded thyroid clonotypes above 0.001 also appeared in blood.

The definition of stable Graves' hyperthyroidism was no ophthalmopathy progression within 18 months. Source material for PBMCs was over 7.5 ml fresh peripheral blood. The CDR3 length is 15 residues. V was pared by 4 bases and J by 8 bases, with 14 bases of the junction left unmatched. Looked up from germline, CDR1 is SGHTA and CDR2 is FQGNSA. Template material for amplifying TCR beta CDR3 regions consisted of RNA transcripts. The TCR CDR3 was amplified in a first-round RT-PCR using the HTBI primer set. Each CDR3 protein gets one entry after TCRdb re-called the multiplex PCR reads with MiXCR. The repertoire consists of just under 750,000 distinct CDR3 sequences, with just over 35% occurring once and the leading ten covering around 29%.

The TCR originated in a woman aged 40 to 50 with Graves' hyperthyroidism. Sequenced input: blood. This chain joins TRBV7-2 and TRBJ2-7, with 7 bases that match TRBD2. CDR3 sequence: CASSSSMGEGKKQYF. In DNA, the CDR3 is TGTGCCAGCAGCTCATCGATGGGGGAGGGCAAAAAGCAGTACTTC.